Presented here are 2 T cell receptor beta chains from one specimen sequenced in a study of blood T cell repertoires in COVID-19. Clones were sequenced by immunoSEQ multiplex PCR, and TCRdb holds only the in-frame ones, with some missing. In the table there are 150,000 to 200,000 clones, around 84% of which are singletons. Material: peripheral blood. Receptors were obtained from a woman of 80 years or more with acute or convalescent COVID-19.

V is TRBV19 and J is TRBJ2-1; 7 nucleotides agree with TRBD2. Trimming at V came to 6 bases and at J to 6 bases, leaving 23 bases not matched to a gene. CDR1 and CDR2 from the germline V gene are LNHDA and SQIVND (reference sequence). The CDR3 is made up of 19 amino acids. CDR3 in amino acids: CASRHSWGLADGPANEQFF. The CDR3 region has the DNA TGTGCCAGTAGACATAGTTGGGGCCTAGCGGATGGACCGGCCAATGAGCAGTTCTTC.

The CDR3 here is CASSERGGRAFLYNEQFF. For the CDR3, the DNA is TGTGCCAGCAGTGAACGTGGCGGGAGGGCCTTCTTATACAATGAGCAGTTCTTC. The J gene is TRBJ2-1, the V gene TRBV6-1, with 9 nucleotides matching TRBD2. Germline V lookup: CDR1 MNHNS, CDR2 SASEGT. The J segment lost 4 bases and the V segment lost 2 bases, leaving 12 bases of the junction unmatched. The CDR3 is 18 amino acids.